One sample yielded the 7 T cell receptor beta chains listed below, sequenced in a study of blood T cell repertoires in COVID-19. Only in-frame clones appear in the TCRdb table, and some are missing; sequencing was by immunoSEQ multiplex PCR. The sample carries under 100,000 clones, roughly four fifths recorded once. The specimen was peripheral blood. The receptors were gathered from a man in his sixties with acute or convalescent COVID-19.

This clone has a single count. The chain links TRBV28 to TRBJ2-1; 9 bases are a match to TRBD2. J gave up 4 bases and V 7 bases, and 14 bases lay outside the gene matches. The germline V gene has CDR1 MDHEN and CDR2 SYDVKM. The CDR3 has 17 amino acids. CDR3 in DNA: TGTGCCAGCACTTCAGCTTCGATAGCGGGAGTTTACAATGAGCAGTTCTTC. This gives the protein CASTSASIAGVYNEQFF. The full variable domain, its missing parts supplied by reference TRBV28 and TRBJ2-1, is DVKVTQSSRYLVKRTGEKVFLECVQDMDHENMFWYRQDPGLGLRLIYFSYDVKMKEKGDIPEGYSVSREKKERFSLILESASTNQTSMYLCASTSASIAGVYNEQFFGPGTRLTVL.

The chain carries TRBV5-1 and TRBJ1-4; D possibly corresponds to TRBD1 (6 bases). This CDR3 contains 14 residues. The V end was cut by 3 bases, the J end by 4 bases, with 10 bases between. Germline CDR1 and CDR2: SGHRS and YFSETQ. CDR3 loop: CASSSGQYNEKLFF. DNA of the CDR3: TGCGCCAGCAGCTCTGGACAGTATAATGAAAAACTGTTTTTT.

This clone was seen more than once but under ten times. The chain has TRBV14 and TRBJ2-1; D gene unclear. The CDR3 runs to 16 residues. CDR1 is SGHDN and CDR2 is FVKESK in the germline V gene. Trimming pared 0 bases from V and 0 bases from J, leaving 9 bases between. The DNA of the CDR3 is TGTGCCAGCAGCCAAGATAGAAGGAGCTCCTACAATGAGCAGTTCTTC. Translating it yields CASSQDRRSSYNEQFF.

This clone has just a few counts. The rearrangement uses TRBV7-9 and TRBJ2-6; 9 bases are a match to TRBD1. The CDR3 spans 17 residues. The germline CDR1 and CDR2 sequences are SEHNR and FQNEAQ (reference sequence). V lost 5 bases and J lost 0; bases outside the gene matches: 5. CDR3 DNA sequence: TGTGCCAGCAGCACAGGGACAGGGCACTCTGGGGCCAACGTCCTGACTTTC. This translates into CASSTGTGHSGANVLTF.

DNA for the CDR3: TGCGCCAGCAGCTTGGGGGGTAGCGGAGGGGCCCCAGATACGCAGTATTTT. Its protein product is CASSLGGSGGAPDTQYF. The V gene is TRBV5-1, the J gene TRBJ2-3; D may be TRBD2 (6 bases). The germline gives CDR1 SGHRS, CDR2 YFSETQ. The CDR3 covers 17 residues. V lost 0 bases and J 4 bases, leaving 18 bases between the germline ends.

V is TRBV18 and J is TRBJ1-1; 8 nucleotides align to TRBD1. J lost 5 bases, V lost 6 bases, and 5 bases had no gene match. Germline V gene data show CDR1 as KGHSH and CDR2 as LQKENI. There are 13 residues in the CDR3. CDR3 DNA sequence: TGTGCCAGCTCGGGACAGGAGAGAACTGAAGCTTTCTTT. The encoded protein is CASSGQERTEAFF.

DNA for the CDR3: TGTGCCAGCAGCGTCCCGACTAGTAACCCCGGGGAGCTGTTTTTT. The encoded protein is CASSVPTSNPGELFF. This chain joins TRBV5-4 and TRBJ2-2; D perhaps matches TRBD2 (6 bases). There are 15 residues in the CDR3. Deletions cut 4 bases from V and 6 bases from J, with 16 bases between. Germline CDR1 SGHNT, CDR2 YYREEE (reference sequence).